The clone carrying this TCR beta chain was seen a few times. This sample was included in a study of blood T cell repertoires in COVID-19. Method: immunoSEQ multiplex PCR; TCRdb's copy keeps in-frame clones and lacks some. The data hold around 250,000 clones, with about 91% observed a single time. Adults between about 18 and 95 years of age took part from about two dozen US areas. Within the 2 weeks before study entry, each person in the exposed group met a COVID-19 case. The CDR3 length is 12 residues. CDR1 and CDR2 from the germline V gene are SGHRS and YFSETQ. V lost 2 bases to trimming and J lost 5 bases, with 8 bases between them.

The gene calls are TRBV5-1 and TRBJ2-7; the D gene is possibly TRBD2 (5 bases). The clonotype comes from a middle-aged man who had been exposed to COVID-19. Sequenced: PBMCs or T cells enriched from blood (not recorded which). The CDR3 DNA follows: TGCGCCAGCAGCTTTACCGGGGACGAGCAGTACTTC. Protein product: CASSFTGDEQYF.